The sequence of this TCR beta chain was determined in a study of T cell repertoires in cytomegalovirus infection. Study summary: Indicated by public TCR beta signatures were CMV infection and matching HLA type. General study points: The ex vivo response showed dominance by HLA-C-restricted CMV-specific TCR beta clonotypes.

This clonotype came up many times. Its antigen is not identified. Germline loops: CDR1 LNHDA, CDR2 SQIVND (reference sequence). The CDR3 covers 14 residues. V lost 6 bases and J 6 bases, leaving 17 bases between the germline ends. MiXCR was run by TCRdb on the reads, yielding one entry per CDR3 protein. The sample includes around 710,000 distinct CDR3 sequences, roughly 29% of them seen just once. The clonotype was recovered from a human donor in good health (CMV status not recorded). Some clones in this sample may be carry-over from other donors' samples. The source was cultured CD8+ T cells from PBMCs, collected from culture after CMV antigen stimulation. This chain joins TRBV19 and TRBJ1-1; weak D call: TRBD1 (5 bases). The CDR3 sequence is CASSVRFQGPEAFF. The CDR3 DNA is TGTGCCAGTAGCGTACGTTTCCAGGGTCCTGAAGCTTTCTTT.